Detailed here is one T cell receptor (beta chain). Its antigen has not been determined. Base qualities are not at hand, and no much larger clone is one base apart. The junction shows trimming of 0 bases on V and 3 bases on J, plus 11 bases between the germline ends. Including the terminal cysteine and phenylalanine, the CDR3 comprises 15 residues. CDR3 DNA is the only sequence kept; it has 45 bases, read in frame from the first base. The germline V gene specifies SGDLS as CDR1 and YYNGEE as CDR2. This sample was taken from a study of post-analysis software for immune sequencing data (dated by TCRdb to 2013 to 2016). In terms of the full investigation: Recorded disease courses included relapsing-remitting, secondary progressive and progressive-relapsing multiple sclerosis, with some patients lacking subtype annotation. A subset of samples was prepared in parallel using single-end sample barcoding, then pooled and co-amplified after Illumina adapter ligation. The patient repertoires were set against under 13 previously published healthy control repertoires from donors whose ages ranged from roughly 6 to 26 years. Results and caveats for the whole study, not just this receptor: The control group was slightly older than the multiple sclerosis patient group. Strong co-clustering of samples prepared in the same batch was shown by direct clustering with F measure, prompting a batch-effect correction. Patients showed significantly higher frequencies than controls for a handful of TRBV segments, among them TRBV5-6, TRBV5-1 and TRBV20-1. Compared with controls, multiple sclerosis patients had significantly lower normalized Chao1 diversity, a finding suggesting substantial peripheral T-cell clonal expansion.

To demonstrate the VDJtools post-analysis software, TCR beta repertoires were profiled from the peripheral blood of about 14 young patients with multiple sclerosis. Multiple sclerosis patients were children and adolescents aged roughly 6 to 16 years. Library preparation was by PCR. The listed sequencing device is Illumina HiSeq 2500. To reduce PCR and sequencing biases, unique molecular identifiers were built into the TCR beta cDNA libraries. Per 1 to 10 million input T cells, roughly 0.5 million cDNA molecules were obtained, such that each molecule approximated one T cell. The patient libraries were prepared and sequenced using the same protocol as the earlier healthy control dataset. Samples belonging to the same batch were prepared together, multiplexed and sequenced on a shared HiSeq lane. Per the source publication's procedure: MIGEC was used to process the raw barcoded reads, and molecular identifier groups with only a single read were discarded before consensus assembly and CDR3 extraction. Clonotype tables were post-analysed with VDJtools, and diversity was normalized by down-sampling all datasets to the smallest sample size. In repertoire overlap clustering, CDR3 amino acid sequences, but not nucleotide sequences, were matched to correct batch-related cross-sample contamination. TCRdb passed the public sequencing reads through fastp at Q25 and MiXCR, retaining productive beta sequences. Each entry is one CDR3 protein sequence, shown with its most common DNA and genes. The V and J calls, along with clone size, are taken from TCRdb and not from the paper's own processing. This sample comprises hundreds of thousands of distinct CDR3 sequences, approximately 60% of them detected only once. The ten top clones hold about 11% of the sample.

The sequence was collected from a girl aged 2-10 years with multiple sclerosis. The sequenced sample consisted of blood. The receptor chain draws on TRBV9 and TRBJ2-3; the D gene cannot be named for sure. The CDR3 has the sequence CASSVERSGTDTQYF. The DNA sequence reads TGTGCCAGCAGCGTAGAGAGGAGTGGTACAGATACGCAGTATTTT.